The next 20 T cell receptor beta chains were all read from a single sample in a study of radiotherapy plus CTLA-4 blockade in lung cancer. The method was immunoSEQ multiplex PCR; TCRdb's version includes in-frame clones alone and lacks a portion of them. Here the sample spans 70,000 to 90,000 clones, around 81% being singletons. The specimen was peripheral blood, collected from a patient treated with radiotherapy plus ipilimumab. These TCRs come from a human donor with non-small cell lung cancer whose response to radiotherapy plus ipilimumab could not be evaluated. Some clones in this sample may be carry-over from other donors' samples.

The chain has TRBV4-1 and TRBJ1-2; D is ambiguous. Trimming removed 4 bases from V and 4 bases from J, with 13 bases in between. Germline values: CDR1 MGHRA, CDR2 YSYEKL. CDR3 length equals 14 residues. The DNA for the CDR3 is TGCGCCAGCAGCCCCCCGTTGGAGGTCTATGGCTACACCTTC. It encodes CASSPPLEVYGYTF.

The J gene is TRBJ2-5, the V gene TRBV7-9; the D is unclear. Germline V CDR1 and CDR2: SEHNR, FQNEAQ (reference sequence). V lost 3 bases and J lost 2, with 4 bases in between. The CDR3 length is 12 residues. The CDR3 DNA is TGTGCCAGCAGCTTTACTCAAGAGACCCAGTACTTC. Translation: CASSFTQETQYF.

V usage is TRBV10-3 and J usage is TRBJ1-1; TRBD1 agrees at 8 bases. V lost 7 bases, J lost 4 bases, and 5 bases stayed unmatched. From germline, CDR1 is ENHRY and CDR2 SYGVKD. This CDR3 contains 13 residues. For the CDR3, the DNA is TGTGCCATCAAGGTCGACAGGGGCACTGAAGCTTTCTTT. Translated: CAIKVDRGTEAFF.

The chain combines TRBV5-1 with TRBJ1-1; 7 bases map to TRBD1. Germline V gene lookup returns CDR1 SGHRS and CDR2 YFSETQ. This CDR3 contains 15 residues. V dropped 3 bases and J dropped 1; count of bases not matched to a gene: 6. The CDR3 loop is CASSSTGTANTEAFF. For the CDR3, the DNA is TGCGCCAGCAGCTCGACCGGGACAGCGAACACTGAAGCTTTCTTT.

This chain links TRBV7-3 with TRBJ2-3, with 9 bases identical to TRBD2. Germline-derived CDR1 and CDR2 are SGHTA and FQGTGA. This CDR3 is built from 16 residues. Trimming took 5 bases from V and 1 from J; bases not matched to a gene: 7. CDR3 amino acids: CASSPLAGTRTDTQYF. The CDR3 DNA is TGTGCCAGCAGCCCGCTAGCGGGGACTCGCACAGATACGCAGTATTTT.

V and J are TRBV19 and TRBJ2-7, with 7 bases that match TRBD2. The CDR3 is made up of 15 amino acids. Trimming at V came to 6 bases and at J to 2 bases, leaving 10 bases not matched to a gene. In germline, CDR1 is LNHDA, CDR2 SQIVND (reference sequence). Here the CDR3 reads CASRAREGPTYEQYF. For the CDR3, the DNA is TGTGCCAGTAGGGCGAGGGAGGGCCCTACCTACGAGCAGTACTTC.

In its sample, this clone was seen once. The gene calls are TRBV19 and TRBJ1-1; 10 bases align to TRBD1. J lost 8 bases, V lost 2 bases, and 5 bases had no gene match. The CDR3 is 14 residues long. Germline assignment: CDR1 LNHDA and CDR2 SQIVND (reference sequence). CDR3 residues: CASSIWTGGDEAFF. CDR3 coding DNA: TGTGCCAGTAGTATATGGACAGGGGGAGACGAAGCTTTCTTT.

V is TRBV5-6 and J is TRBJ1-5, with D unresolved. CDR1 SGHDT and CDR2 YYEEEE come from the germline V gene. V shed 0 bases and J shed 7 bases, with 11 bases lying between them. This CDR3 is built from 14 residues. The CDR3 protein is CASSLGSSVQPQHF. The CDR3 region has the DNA TGTGCCAGCAGCTTGGGCTCGTCGGTGCAGCCCCAGCATTTT.

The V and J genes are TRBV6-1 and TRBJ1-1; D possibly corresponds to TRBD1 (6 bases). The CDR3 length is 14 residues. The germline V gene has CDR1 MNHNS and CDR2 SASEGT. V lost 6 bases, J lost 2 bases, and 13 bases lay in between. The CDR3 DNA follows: TGTGCCAGCAGAAGCGGACAGTCAAACACTGAAGCTTTCTTT. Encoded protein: CASRSGQSNTEAFF.

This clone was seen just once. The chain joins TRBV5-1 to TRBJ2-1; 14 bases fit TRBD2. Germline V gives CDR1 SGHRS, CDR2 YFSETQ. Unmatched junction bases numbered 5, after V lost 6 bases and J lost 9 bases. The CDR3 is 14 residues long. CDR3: CASIGLAGGGEQFF. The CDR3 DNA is TGCGCCAGCATTGGACTAGCGGGGGGCGGTGAGCAGTTCTTC.

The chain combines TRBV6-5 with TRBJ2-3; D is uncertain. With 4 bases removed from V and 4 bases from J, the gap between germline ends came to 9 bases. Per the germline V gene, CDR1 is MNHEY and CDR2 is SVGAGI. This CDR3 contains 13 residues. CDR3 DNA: TGTGCCAGCAGTTCCCCGAGGTCAGATACGCAGTATTTT. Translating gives CASSSPRSDTQYF.

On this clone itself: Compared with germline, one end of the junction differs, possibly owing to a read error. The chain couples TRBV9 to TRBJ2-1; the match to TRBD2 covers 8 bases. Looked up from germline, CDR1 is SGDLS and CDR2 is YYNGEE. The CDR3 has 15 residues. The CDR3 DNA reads TGTGCCGGCAGCGCAAGCGGGGGCCTCTACAATGAGCAGTTCTTC. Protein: CAGSASGGLYNEQFF.

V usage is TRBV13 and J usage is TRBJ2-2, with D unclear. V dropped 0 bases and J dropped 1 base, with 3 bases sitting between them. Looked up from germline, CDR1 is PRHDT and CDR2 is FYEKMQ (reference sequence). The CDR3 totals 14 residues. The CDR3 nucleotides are TGTGCCAGCAGCTTAGGACAGAACACCGGGGAGCTGTTTTTT. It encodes CASSLGQNTGELFF.

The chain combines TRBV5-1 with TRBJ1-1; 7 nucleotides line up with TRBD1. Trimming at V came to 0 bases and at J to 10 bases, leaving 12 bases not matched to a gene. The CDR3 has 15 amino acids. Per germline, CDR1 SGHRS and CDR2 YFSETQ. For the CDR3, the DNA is TGCGCCAGCAGCTTGGGGAACCCCAGGGGGGCGTCAGCTTTCTTT. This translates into CASSLGNPRGASAFF.

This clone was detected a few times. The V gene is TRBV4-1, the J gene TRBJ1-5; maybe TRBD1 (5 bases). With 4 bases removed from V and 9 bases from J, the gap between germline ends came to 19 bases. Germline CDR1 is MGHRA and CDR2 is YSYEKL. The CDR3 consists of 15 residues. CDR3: CASSPQGGRRGPQHF. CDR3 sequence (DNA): TGCGCCAGCAGCCCCCAGGGAGGGAGGAGAGGGCCCCAGCATTTT.

CDR3 loop: CASSLGGWRETQYF. CDR3 in DNA: TGTGCCAGCAGCTTAGGAGGGTGGAGGGAGACCCAGTACTTC. This chain links TRBV7-2 with TRBJ2-5, with D possibly TRBD2 on 5 matching bases. The CDR3 runs to 14 residues. Germline-derived CDR1 and CDR2 are SGHTA and FQGNSA. V lost 1 base, J lost 5 bases, and 11 bases lay in between.

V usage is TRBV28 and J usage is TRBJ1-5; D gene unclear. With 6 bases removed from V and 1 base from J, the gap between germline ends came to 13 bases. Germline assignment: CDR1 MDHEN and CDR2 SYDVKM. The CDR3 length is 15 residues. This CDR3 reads CASSRDGPSNQPQHF. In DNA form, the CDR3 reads TGTGCCAGCAGCCGCGATGGGCCCAGCAATCAGCCCCAGCATTTT.

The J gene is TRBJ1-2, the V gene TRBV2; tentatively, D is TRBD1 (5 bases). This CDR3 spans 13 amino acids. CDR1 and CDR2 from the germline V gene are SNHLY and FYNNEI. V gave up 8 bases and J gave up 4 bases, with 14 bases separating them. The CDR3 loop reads CASWEQVSYGYTF. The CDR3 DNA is TGTGCCAGCTGGGAACAGGTGTCCTATGGCTACACCTTC.

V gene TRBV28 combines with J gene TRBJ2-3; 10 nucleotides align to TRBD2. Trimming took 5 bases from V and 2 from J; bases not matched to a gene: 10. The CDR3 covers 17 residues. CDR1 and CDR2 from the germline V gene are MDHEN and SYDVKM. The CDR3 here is CASSLIAGGSNTDTQYF. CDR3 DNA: TGTGCCAGCAGTCTAATAGCGGGGGGATCAAACACAGATACGCAGTATTTT.

In DNA, the CDR3 is TGTGCCACCACCGGGACTCCTACCTACGAGCAGTACTTC. This translates into CATTGTPTYEQYF. V gene TRBV6-1 combines with J gene TRBJ2-7, with TRBD2 as a possible D gene (6 bases). The germline CDR1 and CDR2 sequences are MNHNS and SASEGT. V lost 10 bases to trimming and J lost 2 bases, with 15 bases between them. The CDR3 contains 13 residues.